These 2 T cell receptor beta chains originate from one sample sequenced in a study of T-cell reconstitution after alpha-beta-depleted transplantation in children. A TCRbeta library incorporating unique molecular identifiers was prepared. MiXCR was run by TCRdb on the PCR reads, yielding one entry per CDR3 protein. The sample lists 450,000 to 500,000 distinct CDR3 sequences, around 12% occurring once. Source: PBMCs from the stem cell graft donor, taken from the stem cell graft. These receptors came from a human donor who donated a stem cell graft to a child with combined immunodeficiency.

This rearrangement joins TRBV2 to TRBJ1-2; D not certain. Trimming pared 4 bases from V and 8 bases from J, leaving 8 bases between. CDR1 SNHLY and CDR2 FYNNEI come from the germline V gene. The CDR3 covers 11 residues. In DNA form, the CDR3 reads TGTGCCAGCAGTGTTTTTGCCGGCTACACCTTC. This encodes CASSVFAGYTF.

This clonotype was observed a few times. This sequence joins TRBV20-1 and TRBJ1-6; D perhaps matches TRBD1 (5 bases). This CDR3 has 11 residues. Germline V gene lookup returns CDR1 DFQATT and CDR2 SNEGSKA (reference sequence). The germline V and J ends were trimmed by 4 bases and 18 bases, with 16 bases remaining between them. The CDR3 is CSAKWDSRSHF. CDR3 coding DNA: TGCAGTGCTAAATGGGACTCCCGGTCCCACTTT.